This TCR beta chain comes out of a study of blood T cell repertoires in COVID-19. Here immunoSEQ multiplex PCR was the method, and the copy in TCRdb shows in-frame clones only, minus some. The data contain over 130,000 clones, roughly 79% of them singletons. Germline loops: CDR1 SGHDT, CDR2 YYEEEE. Trimming removed 0 bases from V and 9 bases from J; junction bases left unmatched: 17. This CDR3 region has 18 residues. Cohort placement rested on clinical history that participants reported themselves. What the recovered Cohort 3 donors had was two negative PCRs, clearance, or symptom resolution. Material: PBMCs or T cells enriched from blood (not recorded which). The chain recombines TRBV5-6 with TRBJ2-7; 11 nucleotides align to TRBD2. The source of this sequence is a woman aged 45 to 65 who had recovered from COVID-19. The CDR3 DNA follows: TGTGCCAGCAGCTTGGCCCACCGCCTGGGACTAGCGGCAGATGGGCAGTACTTC. It yields the protein CASSLAHRLGLAADGQYF.